The rows below give T cell receptor beta chains drawn from one sample of a study of T cell repertoires in cytomegalovirus infection. These receptors' antigens are unknown. A single record per CDR3 protein comes from TCRdb applying MiXCR to the reads. The profile shows hundreds of thousands of distinct CDR3 sequences, under 45% of them singletons. Specimen: cultured PBMCs, collected from culture after CMV antigen stimulation. These receptors came from a human donor in good health (CMV status not recorded). Some clones in this sample may be carry-over from other donors' samples. Each CDR3 is given with its conserved first and last residue. The D gene is left open where the match is weak. Clone size is shown for a subset of rows, as once, few, many or a class of expanded clone.

V gene	J gene	D gene	clone size	CDR3 protein	CDR3 DNA
TRBV12-3/TRBV12-4	TRBJ2-7	TRBD1	-	CASSPSPGTGFYEQYF	TGTGCCAGCAGTCCATCGCCCGGGACAGGCTTCTACGAGCAGTACTTC
TRBV7-4	TRBJ1-1	-	-	CASGKDSNTEAFF	TGTGCCAGCGGTAAGGACAGTAACACTGAAGCTTTCTTT
TRBV4-2	TRBJ2-1	-	few	CASSQEGTLGNEQFF	TGTGCCAGCAGCCAAGAGGGGACTTTGGGCAATGAGCAGTTCTTC
TRBV12-3/TRBV12-4	TRBJ2-1	TRBD1	-	CASYLGDREFDEQFF	TGTGCCAGCTACCTGGGGGACAGGGAGTTCGATGAGCAGTTCTTC
TRBV20-1	TRBJ1-4	-	-	CSAREVGTNEKLFF	TGCAGTGCTAGAGAAGTGGGAACTAATGAAAAACTGTTTTTT
TRBV11-2	TRBJ2-2	TRBD1	-	CASRKTGVGTGELFF	TGTGCCAGCAGAAAGACAGGGGTGGGCACCGGGGAGCTGTTTTTT
TRBV10-2	TRBJ2-1	-	-	CASRAEAGHNEQFF	TGCGCCAGCAGGGCCGAGGCGGGACACAATGAGCAGTTCTTC
TRBV20-1	TRBJ2-3	-	-	CSARLAMDTQYF	TGCAGTGCTCGGCTAGCGATGGATACGCAGTATTTT
TRBV7-2	TRBJ2-6	-	many	CASSILTRSGANVLTF	TGTGCCAGCAGCATACTGACCCGGTCTGGGGCCAACGTCCTGACTTTC
TRBV7-8	TRBJ1-5	TRBD1	-	CASSSRDRGGYSNQPQHF	TGTGCCAGCAGCTCCCGGGACAGGGGGGGATATAGCAATCAGCCCCAGCATTTT
TRBV28	TRBJ1-6	-	-	CASSPHQSSYNSPLHF	TGTGCCAGCAGTCCACACCAGAGCTCCTATAATTCACCCCTCCACTTT
TRBV7-2	TRBJ1-6	-	-	CASMTLGTLHF	TGTGCCAGCATGACTCTTGGCACCCTCCACTTT
TRBV28	TRBJ2-1	-	few	CASSPSGGGAFYNEQFF	TGTGCCAGCAGCCCCTCAGGGGGGGGGGCCTTTTACAATGAGCAGTTCTTC
TRBV20-1	TRBJ2-3	-	-	CSASGTADTQYF	TGCAGTGCGTCCGGAACGGCAGATACGCAGTATTTT
TRBV15	TRBJ1-6	-	-	CATSSADVSPLHF	TGTGCCACCAGCTCCGCAGACGTTTCACCCCTCCACTTT
TRBV7-9	TRBJ1-1	-	-	CASSAVAAEAFF	TGTGCCAGCAGCGCCGTCGCGGCTGAAGCTTTCTTT